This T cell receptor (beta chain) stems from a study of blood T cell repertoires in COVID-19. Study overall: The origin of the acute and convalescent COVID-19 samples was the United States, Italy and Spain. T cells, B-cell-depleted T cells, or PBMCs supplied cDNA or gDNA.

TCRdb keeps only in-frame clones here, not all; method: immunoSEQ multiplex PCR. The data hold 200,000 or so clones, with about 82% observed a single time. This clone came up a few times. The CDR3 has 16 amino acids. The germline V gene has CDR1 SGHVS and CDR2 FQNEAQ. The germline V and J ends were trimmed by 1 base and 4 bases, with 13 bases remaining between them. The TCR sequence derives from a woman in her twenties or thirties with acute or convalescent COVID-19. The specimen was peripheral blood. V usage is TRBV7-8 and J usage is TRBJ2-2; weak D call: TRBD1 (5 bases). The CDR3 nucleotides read TGTGCCAGCAGCTTAGTGGGGCTGACGGGCACCGGGGAGCTGTTTTTT. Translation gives CASSLVGLTGTGELFF. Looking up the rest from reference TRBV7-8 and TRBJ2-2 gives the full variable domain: GAGVSQSPRYKVAKRGQDVALRCDPISGHVSLFWYQQALGQGPEFLTYFQNEAQLDKSGLPSDRFFAERPEGSVSTLKIQRTQQEDSAVYLCASSLVGLTGTGELFFGEGSRLTVL.